The 3 T cell receptor beta chains reported below all come from one sample, sequenced in a study of neurological immune-mediated disorders. TCRdb recomputed calls from the 5' RACE reads with MiXCR, one row per CDR3 protein. The table lists about 49,000 distinct CDR3 sequences, about 12% of them singletons, with 4.5% in the top ten. Time point indicated: longitudinal time-point 2. The sequencing sample was made of PBMCs. All receptors derive from a male donor with HTLV-1-associated myelopathy (HAM/TSP).

In this sample, this clonotype turned up many times. The J gene is TRBJ1-1, the V gene TRBV9; D unresolved. Germline lookup yields CDR1 SGDLS and CDR2 YYNGEE. V was trimmed by 1 base and J by 2 bases, leaving 6 bases between them. The CDR3 is made up of 13 amino acids. CDR3 sequence (DNA): TGTGCCAGCAGCGTAAAGGGTAACACTGAAGCTTTCTTT. Protein: CASSVKGNTEAFF.

The chain couples TRBV9 to TRBJ2-3; a possible D gene is TRBD2 (6 bases). V was shortened by 0 bases and J by 5 bases, with 16 bases between the two germline ends. This CDR3 contains 16 residues. Germline lookup yields CDR1 SGDLS and CDR2 YYNGEE. The CDR3: CASSVGGVAARDTQYF. CDR3 DNA sequence: TGTGCCAGCAGCGTAGGCGGGGTGGCAGCAAGAGATACGCAGTATTTT.

V is TRBV7-9 and J is TRBJ2-7; a possible D gene is TRBD1 (6 bases). In germline, CDR1 is SEHNR, CDR2 FQNEAQ (reference sequence). The CDR3 consists of 14 residues. Trimming took off 3 bases at V and 0 bases at J, with 9 bases between the two ends. CDR3 DNA sequence: TGTGCCAGCAGCTTTCAGGGGAGCTCCTACGAGCAGTACTTC. It yields the protein CASSFQGSSYEQYF.